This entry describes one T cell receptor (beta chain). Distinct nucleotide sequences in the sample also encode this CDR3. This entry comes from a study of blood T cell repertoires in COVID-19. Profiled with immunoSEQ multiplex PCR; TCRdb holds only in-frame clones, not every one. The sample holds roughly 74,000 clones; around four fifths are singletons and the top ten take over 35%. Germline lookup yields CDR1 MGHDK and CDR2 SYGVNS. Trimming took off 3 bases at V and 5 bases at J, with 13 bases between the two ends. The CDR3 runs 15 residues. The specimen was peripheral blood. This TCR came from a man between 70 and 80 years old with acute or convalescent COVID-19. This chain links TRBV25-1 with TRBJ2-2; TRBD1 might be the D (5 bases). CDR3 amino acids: CASSEQGARTGELFF. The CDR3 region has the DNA TGTGCCAGCAGTGAGCAAGGGGCGAGGACCGGGGAGCTGTTTTTT.